The 26 T cell receptor beta chains listed next were all sequenced from one sample in a study of T-cell memory formation after mild COVID-19. TCRdb re-analysed the 5' RACE reads in MiXCR, keeping a single row per CDR3 protein. The table lists 70,000 to 100,000 distinct CDR3 sequences, less than 15% of them singletons. Material for sequencing was PBMCs or a T cell subset sorted from them (not recorded which). These TCRs come from an adult woman who had mild COVID-19 (a few samples of this study predate the infection). Cell type and time point are not known.

In this sample, this clonotype turned up a few times. This chain joins TRBV12-3 or TRBV12-4 and TRBJ2-3; perhaps TRBD2 as D (6 bases). V was shortened by 5 bases and J by 0 bases, with 12 bases between the two germline ends. The CDR3 spans 15 residues. CDR3 bases: TGTGCCAGCAGTACGCGGGACCCTAGCACAGATACGCAGTATTTT. Translated: CASSTRDPSTDTQYF.

The chain is built from TRBV12-3 or TRBV12-4 and TRBJ2-2; D possibly corresponds to TRBD2 (6 bases). The length of the CDR3 is 17 residues. With 3 bases removed from V and 1 base from J, the gap between germline ends came to 15 bases. DNA for the CDR3: TGTGCCAGCAGTTTGTTATGGGGGGAAGTGAACACCGGGGAGCTGTTTTTT. Protein: CASSLLWGEVNTGELFF.

This clonotype was observed many times. The rearrangement links TRBV4-1 to TRBJ2-7; D is possibly TRBD1 (6 bases). The CDR3 totals 16 residues. CDR1 MGHRA and CDR2 YSYEKL come from the germline V gene. V was shortened by 0 bases and J by 2 bases, with 14 bases between the two germline ends. CDR3 residues: CASSQDAGAFTYEQYF. The CDR3 bases are TGCGCCAGCAGCCAAGATGCAGGGGCCTTTACCTACGAGCAGTACTTC.

The V gene is TRBV12-3 or TRBV12-4, the J gene TRBJ2-5; perhaps TRBD2 as D (6 bases). V lost 1 base and J lost 5, with 11 bases in between. This CDR3 region has 14 residues. CDR3 sequence: CASSLVAAWETQYF. CDR3 sequence (DNA): TGTGCCAGCAGTTTAGTAGCGGCATGGGAGACCCAGTACTTC.

This chain connects TRBV20-1 to TRBJ2-1; 13 bases fit TRBD2. Looked up from germline, CDR1 is DFQATT and CDR2 is SNEGSKA (reference sequence). V was clipped by 8 bases and J by 0 bases; unmatched bases: 10. The CDR3 length is 17 residues. CDR3 region: CSPHGLAGESSYNEQFF. For the CDR3, the DNA is TGCAGTCCCCACGGACTAGCGGGGGAGAGCTCCTACAATGAGCAGTTCTTC.

There are a few counts of this clonotype. This rearrangement joins TRBV7-6 to TRBJ1-1; 7 bases are a match to TRBD1. In germline, CDR1 is SGHVS, CDR2 FNYEAQ. V dropped 1 base and J dropped 1; count of bases not matched to a gene: 6. CDR3 length: 16 residues. The CDR3 nucleotides are TGTGCCAGCAGCTTAGGACAGGGAGGCGGGAACACTGAAGCTTTCTTT. This sequence encodes CASSLGQGGGNTEAFF.

This chain joins TRBV5-1 and TRBJ1-1, with TRBD1 matching 9 bases. V lost 1 base to trimming and J lost 3 bases; unmatched junction nucleotides: 7. CDR3 length equals 16 residues. Germline V gives CDR1 SGHRS, CDR2 YFSETQ. The CDR3 DNA reads TGCGCCAGCAGCTTGAACAGGGGGCAGATGTACACTGAAGCTTTCTTT. It codes for CASSLNRGQMYTEAFF. The whole variable domain, filled in from reference TRBV5-1 and TRBJ1-1, reads KAGVTQTPRYLIKTRGQQVTLSCSPISGHRSVSWYQQTPGQGLQFLFEYFSETQRNKGNFPGRFSGRQFSNSRSEMNVSTLELGDSALYLCASSLNRGQMYTEAFFGQGTRLTVV.

This clonotype was seen a few times. The chain carries TRBV18 and TRBJ2-1, with D perhaps matching TRBD1 or TRBD2 (5 bases each). The CDR3 is 15 residues long. V lost 3 bases to trimming and J lost 4 bases, with 13 bases between them. Germline CDR1 reads KGHSH; CDR2 reads LQKENI. The chain's CDR3 is CASSPSGTGYNEQFF. In DNA, the CDR3 is TGTGCCAGCTCACCCTCAGGGACGGGGTACAATGAGCAGTTCTTC.

This clonotype has just a few counts. This sequence joins TRBV30 and TRBJ2-1; TRBD2 might be the D (6 bases). CDR1 and CDR2 from the germline V gene are GTSNPN and SVGIG (reference sequence). The CDR3 is 10 amino acids. CDR3 coding DNA: TGTGCGGCGGGAAGTGATGAGCAGTTCTTC. It is translated as CAAGSDEQFF.

The chain uses TRBV6-1 and TRBJ1-5; D gene unclear. The CDR3 covers 14 residues. Per germline, CDR1 MNHNS and CDR2 SASEGT. V was shortened by 2 bases and J by 4 bases, with 9 bases between the two germline ends. The CDR3 DNA reads TGTGCCAGCAGTGAATGGGCAGGTAATCAGCCCCAGCATTTT. It translates to CASSEWAGNQPQHF.

The chain couples TRBV6-6 to TRBJ2-1; 11 positions match TRBD1. Germline V gene lookup returns CDR1 MNHNY and CDR2 SVGAGI (reference sequence). The CDR3 sequence is 14 residues long. Trimming removed 6 bases from V and 8 bases from J; junction bases left unmatched: 6. The CDR3 coding sequence is TGTGCCAGCAGGGGGACAGGGGGGGAGGATGAGCAGTTCTTC. Its protein product is CASRGTGGEDEQFF.

This rearrangement joins TRBV19 to TRBJ2-7; D might be TRBD2 (6 bases). V lost 6 bases and J 7 bases, leaving 13 bases between the germline ends. The germline V gene encodes CDR1 LNHDA and CDR2 SQIVND (reference sequence). This CDR3 has 12 residues. The CDR3: CASSLMGGEQYF. The CDR3 DNA follows: TGTGCCAGTAGCCTGATGGGGGGAGAGCAGTACTTC.

This clonotype appeared a few times. The chain has TRBV20-1 and TRBJ2-1, with TRBD1 as a possible D gene (5 bases). V was trimmed by 6 bases and J by 1 base, leaving 10 bases between them. The germline V gene has CDR1 DFQATT and CDR2 SNEGSKA (reference sequence). CDR3 length equals 13 residues. The CDR3 reads CSAQGFSYNEQFF. In DNA, the CDR3 is TGCAGTGCCCAGGGTTTTTCCTACAATGAGCAGTTCTTC.

This clonotype has just one count. The chain recombines TRBV27 with TRBJ2-1, with TRBD2 identical over 11 bases. The ends lost 9 bases at V and 6 bases at J; junction bases unmatched: 7. CDR1 is MNHEY, CDR2 SMNVEV, per germline (reference sequence). CDR3 length equals 14 residues. The CDR3 reads CASRTSGSPNEQFF. For the CDR3, the DNA is TGTGCCAGTAGAACTAGCGGGAGTCCCAATGAGCAGTTCTTC.

The table lists this clonotype with a few counts. This chain connects TRBV5-5 to TRBJ2-7; D may be TRBD1 or TRBD2 (5 bases each). This CDR3 is 14 amino acids long. Germline lookup yields CDR1 SGHKS and CDR2 YYEKEE (reference sequence). The V gene lost 3 bases and the J gene lost 5 bases, with 15 bases spanning the gap. Here the CDR3 DNA reads TGTGCCAGCAGCTCCCGGGGCCCACCGAACGAGCAGTACTTC. It yields the protein CASSSRGPPNEQYF.

The V call is TRBV5-1, the J call TRBJ2-5, with unresolved D. Germline lookup yields CDR1 SGHRS and CDR2 YFSETQ. Trimming cost V 1 base and J 2 bases, with 6 bases left between them. The CDR3 has 13 amino acids. The CDR3 protein is CASSLTVQETQYF. CDR3 coding DNA: TGCGCCAGCAGCTTGACAGTTCAAGAGACCCAGTACTTC.

The rearrangement links TRBV7-9 to TRBJ1-4; no firm D call. The CDR3 contains 15 residues. V was shortened by 6 bases and J by 2 bases, with 13 bases between the two germline ends. CDR1 SEHNR and CDR2 FQNEAQ come from the germline V gene (reference sequence). In DNA, the CDR3 is TGTGCCAGCAGTACCCCGGGAGGGACTAATGAAAAACTGTTTTTT. Its protein product is CASSTPGGTNEKLFF.

In its sample, this clonotype was seen a few times. The CDR3 DNA reads as TGTGCCAGCAGCCACCCCGGGGCAGATACGCAGTATTTT. It specifies CASSHPGADTQYF. The chain has TRBV4-2 and TRBJ2-3; D perhaps matches TRBD2 (5 bases). The CDR3 contains 13 residues. With 3 bases removed from V and 4 bases from J, the gap between germline ends came to 8 bases. Germline V gene data show CDR1 as LGHNA and CDR2 as YNFKEQ.

This chain uses TRBV19 with TRBJ1-5, with 10 bases identical to TRBD1. V dropped 1 base and J dropped 6; count of bases not matched to a gene: 3. The CDR3 totals 15 residues. Germline values: CDR1 LNHDA, CDR2 SQIVND (reference sequence). This chain's CDR3 is CASSIGQGAGQPQHF. In DNA form, the CDR3 reads TGTGCCAGTAGTATAGGACAGGGGGCGGGTCAGCCCCAGCATTTT. Drawing the rest from reference TRBV19 and TRBJ1-5, the complete variable domain is DGGITQSPKYLFRKEGQNVTLSCEQNLNHDAMYWYRQDPGQGLRLIYYSQIVNDFQKGDIAEGYSVSREKKESFPLTVTSAQKNPTAFYLCASSIGQGAGQPQHFGDGTRLSIL.

This clonotype was observed at least ten times. The chain combines TRBV25-1 with TRBJ1-4; D remains unclear. The V gene's germline CDR1 is MGHDK and CDR2 SYGVNS. The length of the CDR3 is 12 residues. V shed 4 bases and J shed 15 bases, with 15 bases lying between them. CDR3 sequence reads: CASSGSEDAVFF. CDR3 DNA: TGTGCCAGCAGTGGATCGGAGGACGCAGTGTTTTTT.

The chain has TRBV24-1 and TRBJ1-1; 7 positions agree with TRBD1. CDR1 KGHDR and CDR2 SFDVKD come from the germline V gene. The V gene end was trimmed by 7 bases and the J gene end by 4 bases; junction bases not matched to a gene: 5. The CDR3 runs to 13 residues. CDR3 coding DNA: TGTGCCACCAGAACAGGGGAGGGCACTGAAGCTTTCTTT. This gives the protein CATRTGEGTEAFF.

This clonotype came up a few times. Written as DNA, the CDR3 is TGTGCCAGCAGCTTGGAATCCAAAAAACTGTTTTTT. The encoded protein is CASSLESKKLFF. The rearrangement links TRBV5-8 to TRBJ1-4; no reliable D call. Trimming removed 0 bases at V and 9 bases at J, with 6 bases between. CDR1 SGHTS and CDR2 YDEGEE come from the germline V gene. CDR3 length: 12 amino acids.

The sample holds a few counts of this clonotype. CDR3 DNA sequence: TGCAGCGGGGGACAGGGGGGCTCCTACGAGCAGTACTTC. This sequence encodes CSGGQGGSYEQYF. V and J are TRBV29-1 and TRBJ2-7, with 11 bases matching TRBD1. The length of the CDR3 is 13 residues. Germline trimming cut 7 bases from V and 0 bases from J; bases unmatched to any gene: 2. Germline V gene lookup returns CDR1 SQVTM and CDR2 ANQGSEA.

The chain joins TRBV30 to TRBJ2-7; a possible D gene is TRBD2 (6 bases). This CDR3 region has 15 residues. In germline, CDR1 is GTSNPN, CDR2 SVGIG (reference sequence). The V end lost 4 bases, the J end lost 5 bases, and 21 bases lay between the germline ends. Written as DNA, the CDR3 is TGTGCCTGGAATTTGGCAGTGGGACTTCGAAACGAGCAGTACTTC. Amino acid sequence: CAWNLAVGLRNEQYF. Variable domain in full (rest from reference TRBV30 and TRBJ2-7): SQTIHQWPATLVQPVGSPLSLECTVEGTSNPNLYWYRQAAGRGLQLLFYSVGIGQISSEVPQNLSASRPQDRQFILSSKKLLLSDSGFYLCAWNLAVGLRNEQYFGPGTRLTVT.

This clonotype was seen a handful of times. The chain combines TRBV5-6 with TRBJ2-7; D remains unclear. The CDR3 has 12 amino acids. V lost 4 bases and J 5 bases, leaving 10 bases between the germline ends. Germline CDR1 SGHDT, CDR2 YYEEEE. CDR3 sequence: CASSASLNEQYF. The CDR3 nucleotides are TGTGCCAGCAGCGCGTCCCTAAACGAGCAGTACTTC.

This clonotype was recorded a few times. The chain combines TRBV20-1 with TRBJ2-3; 11 nucleotides line up with TRBD2. CDR3 size: 17 residues. CDR1 DFQATT and CDR2 SNEGSKA come from the germline V gene (reference sequence). The J segment lost 0 bases and the V segment lost 6 bases, leaving 11 bases of the junction unmatched. CDR3 sequence: CSATATSGAPSTDTQYF. The CDR3 region has the DNA TGCAGTGCCACAGCGACTAGCGGGGCCCCTAGCACAGATACGCAGTATTTT.